Listed below are T cell receptor beta chains from one sample, sequenced in a study of cytomegalovirus exposure and HLA in healthy donors. Measured with immunoSEQ multiplex PCR; TCRdb has only the in-frame clones, and not every one. Among about 69,000 clones, 65% to 70% were seen once, and the ten largest hold around 15%. The specimen sequenced was PBMCs. The receptors here all came from a male donor in good health and CMV-seropositive. The CDR3 runs from the conserved cysteine through the conserved F or W. A D gene is named only where the DNA matches it firmly. Size is omitted from some rows. Given values are once, few, many or a class for expanded clones.

d_call | j_call | clone_size | v_call | cdr3_nt | cdr3_aa
- | TRBJ1-5 | once | TRBV4-3 | TGCGCCAGCAGCCAAGATTTACGTACCACGGGTCAGCCCCAGCATTTT | CASSQDLRTTGQPQHF
TRBD1 | TRBJ2-7 | - | TRBV18 | TGTGCCAGCTCACGACCGGGACAGGGAACCTACGAGCAGTACTTC | CASSRPGQGTYEQYF
- | TRBJ2-2 | - | TRBV11-2 | TGTGCCAGCAGCTTAGATAGGGGCACCGGGGAGCTGTTTTTT | CASSLDRGTGELFF
- | TRBJ1-3 | - | TRBV4-1 | TGCGCCAGCAGCCAAAGACAGACCTCTGGAAACACCATATATTTT | CASSQRQTSGNTIYF
TRBD1 | TRBJ2-3 | - | TRBV10-3 | TGTGCCATCAGTGCAGGACAGGGCACAGATACGCAGTATTTT | CAISAGQGTDTQYF
TRBD1 | TRBJ1-4 | - | TRBV7-9 | TGTGCCAGCAGCTCTGGGTCCGGGACAGGGGGGGAAAAACTGTTTTTT | CASSSGSGTGGEKLFF
TRBD2 | TRBJ2-7 | few | TRBV18 | TGTGCCAGCTCAGTTCTTAGCGGGAGTCGCCACGAGCAGTACTTC | CASSVLSGSRHEQYF
TRBD2 | TRBJ2-3 | - | TRBV27 | TGTGCCAGCAGTCCGACACTAGCGGGGACGGATACGCAGTATTTT | CASSPTLAGTDTQYF
TRBD2 | TRBJ2-5 | - | TRBV5-5 | TGTGCCAGCAGCTTGGTCTTAGCGGGGGAAGAGACCCAGTACTTC | CASSLVLAGEETQYF
TRBD1 | TRBJ1-1 | - | TRBV10-1 | TGCGCCAGCAGTCTACCGGGACAGCGAGCTTTCTTT | CASSLPGQRAFF
- | TRBJ2-1 | - | TRBV9 | TGTGCCAGCAGCGTAGACGTAGCCGGGTGGTCTGAGCAGTTCTTC | CASSVDVAGWSEQFF
TRBD1 | TRBJ1-1 | - | TRBV6-1 | TGTGCCAGCGGGGGGACGAGGGGGCCTACTGAAGCTTTCTTT | CASGGTRGPTEAFF
TRBD2 | TRBJ2-7 | - | TRBV5-1 | TGCGCCAGCAGCTTGGCCCCTAGCGGGAACTACGAGCAGTACTTC | CASSLAPSGNYEQYF
TRBD2 | TRBJ2-1 | - | TRBV7-2 | TGTGCCAGCAGCTTATCGGGGGGGCCGATCAATGAGCAGTTCTTC | CASSLSGGPINEQFF
- | TRBJ1-2 | - | TRBV28 | TGTGCCAGCAGTGCCCCCTTGGGCACCGACGCATATGGCTACACCTTC | CASSAPLGTDAYGYTF
TRBD2 | TRBJ2-1 | - | TRBV6-4 | TGTGCCAGCAGTGATAGCGGGAGTAGTGATGAGCAGTTCTTC | CASSDSGSSDEQFF
- | TRBJ2-7 | - | TRBV6-5 | TGTGCCAGCAGTTACTCGTTACCAGGGGCAGGCTACGAGCAGTACTTC | CASSYSLPGAGYEQYF
TRBD2 | TRBJ2-3 | - | TRBV4-1 | TGCGCCAGCAGGGTAGCGGGAGGAGGGGGTACGCAGTATTTT | CASRVAGGGGTQYF
TRBD1 | TRBJ2-7 | - | TRBV5-6 | TGTGCCAGCAGCTACATACCCGGGACAGGCTACGAGCAGTACTTC | CASSYIPGTGYEQYF
- | TRBJ1-2 | - | TRBV11-2 | TGTGCCAGCAGCTTAGTATCCCACAGCCCATCTATGGGCTACACCTTC | CASSLVSHSPSMGYTF
- | TRBJ2-7 | - | TRBV7-6 | TGTGCCAGCAGCTTAGGGGGGGGGCGGCTAGGGGAGCAGTACTTC | CASSLGGGRLGEQYF
- | TRBJ2-7 | - | TRBV7-9 | TGTGCCAGCAGCGGAGTGGGTGGCAGGGGAGCCTACGAGCAGTACTTC | CASSGVGGRGAYEQYF
- | TRBJ2-7 | - | TRBV11-2 | TGTGCCAGCAGCCTACGGTACTACGAGCAGTACTTC | CASSLRYYEQYF
TRBD2 | TRBJ2-7 | - | TRBV10-2 | TGCGCCAGCAGTCCCGCGGGGGACCCCTCCTACGAGCAGTACTTC | CASSPAGDPSYEQYF
TRBD1 | TRBJ2-2 | few | TRBV29-1 | TGCAGCGATACTTGGACAGGGGGATGCACCGGGGAGCTGTTTTTT | CSDTWTGGCTGELFF
TRBD1 | TRBJ1-4 | - | TRBV7-9 | TGTGCCAGCAGCTTGGGACAGGCCACGAGAGGTGAAGAAAAACTGTTTTTT | CASSLGQATRGEEKLFF
TRBD1 | TRBJ2-1 | few | TRBV10-1 | TGCGCCAGCAGTGAGTACAGGGGGCAGGGTGAGCAGTTCTTC | CASSEYRGQGEQFF
TRBD2 | TRBJ2-7 | - | TRBV10-3 | TGTGCCATCAGTGAGGTGACTAGCGGGTCCTACGAGCAGTACTTC | CAISEVTSGSYEQYF
TRBD1 | TRBJ1-2 | - | TRBV5-8 | TGTGCCAGCAGCGCCGGGACAGACTTCTATGGCTACACCTTC | CASSAGTDFYGYTF
- | TRBJ2-5 | - | TRBV5-8 | TGTGCCAGCAGCTTGGCACAGGGCTTTGGAGAGACCCAGTACTTC | CASSLAQGFGETQYF
TRBD1 | TRBJ2-7 | - | TRBV7-8 | TGTGCCAGCAGCCTTGGACAGACAGGGGAGTACTTC | CASSLGQTGEYF
- | TRBJ1-2 | - | TRBV10-3 | TGTGCCATCAGGGGGGGTTCAGTCTATGGCTACACCTTC | CAIRGGSVYGYTF
TRBD2 | TRBJ2-7 | - | TRBV5-6 | TGTGCCAGCAGCCTAGGACTAGCGCCTAGCTCCTACGAGCAGTACTTC | CASSLGLAPSSYEQYF
- | TRBJ1-3 | - | TRBV27 | TGTGCCAGCAGTGGTCTAGGGAGCTCTGGAAACACCATATATTTT | CASSGLGSSGNTIYF
- | TRBJ2-2 | - | TRBV4-3 | TGCGCCAGCGGCCACTCGCGCTTGAACACCGGGGAGCTGTTTTTT | CASGHSRLNTGELFF
TRBD1 | TRBJ2-7 | - | TRBV27 | TGTGCCAGCAGTGAACAGGGGGGTAGCTACGAGCAGTACTTC | CASSEQGGSYEQYF
- | TRBJ1-5 | - | TRBV6-5 | TGTGCCAGCAGTATCGGCGGACTCCCCAATCAGCCCCAGCATTTT | CASSIGGLPNQPQHF